A single sample is the source of the 25 T cell receptor beta chains below, sequenced in a study of beta chain features in type 1 diabetes. What was sequenced were expressed TCRB transcripts, since all of the isolated RNA had been reverse transcribed. Clones were read by immunoSEQ multiplex PCR, and TCRdb kept only the in-frame ones, dropping some. The repertoire holds approximately 300,000 clones, with approximately 9.9% as singletons. Sequencing was carried out using naive CD4+ T cells from blood. Receptors were obtained from a woman aged 30 to 39 in good health.

This clone was seen more than once but under ten times. Other nucleotide sequences from this sample produce the same CDR3. The chain employs TRBV7-2 and TRBJ2-5; TRBD2 matches 8 bases. V lost 2 bases to trimming and J lost 4 bases; unmatched junction nucleotides: 3. Germline V gene lookup returns CDR1 SGHTA and CDR2 FQGNSA. The CDR3 runs to 14 residues. The CDR3 reads CASSLSGRGETQYF. CDR3 DNA: TGTGCCAGCAGCTTAAGCGGGAGAGGAGAGACCCAGTACTTC. The variable domain in full, with the rest retrieved from reference TRBV7-2 and TRBJ2-5, is GAGVSQSPSNKVTEKGKDVELRCDPISGHTALYWYRQSLGQGLEFLIYFQGNSAPDKSGLPSDRFSAERTGGSVSTLTIQRTQQEDSAVYLCASSLSGRGETQYFGPGTRLLVL.

J is TRBJ2-7 and V is TRBV28; D is ambiguous. The germline gives CDR1 MDHEN, CDR2 SYDVKM. V lost 6 bases and J 5 bases, leaving 14 bases between the germline ends. This CDR3 spans 13 amino acids. CDR3 in DNA: TGTGCCAGCAGCAAAAGCATCCCCCACGAGCAGTACTTC. It is translated as CASSKSIPHEQYF.

This clone was seen a handful of times. The chain couples TRBV5-1 to TRBJ2-3, with a tentative D call TRBD1 (6 bases). Trimming removed 3 bases from V and 0 bases from J, with 11 bases in between. Germline CDR1 and CDR2: SGHRS and YFSETQ. CDR3 length: 15 residues. Written as DNA, the CDR3 is TGCGCCAGCAGCTCCGAGACAGGAAGCACAGATACGCAGTATTTT. Protein product: CASSSETGSTDTQYF.

The rearrangement uses TRBV18 and TRBJ1-2; weak D call: TRBD1 (5 bases). Germline values: CDR1 KGHSH, CDR2 LQKENI. This CDR3 spans 14 amino acids. Trimming took 1 base from V and 4 from J, leaving 10 bases between them. The CDR3 loop is CASSPQGDTYGYTF. The CDR3 nucleotides are TGTGCCAGCTCACCACAAGGGGATACCTATGGCTACACCTTC.

This clone was counted only a few times. This sequence joins TRBV7-9 and TRBJ1-4, with 7 bases identical to TRBD1. CDR3 length: 13 amino acids. In germline, CDR1 is SEHNR, CDR2 FQNEAQ (reference sequence). The V gene end was trimmed by 3 bases and the J gene end by 8 bases; junction bases not matched to a gene: 3. The CDR3 DNA reads TGTGCCAGCAGCTTGGGGGGACAGGAAAAACTGTTTTTT. This encodes CASSLGGQEKLFF.

The chain links TRBV6-4 to TRBJ2-2; TRBD2 might be the D (6 bases). V dropped 0 bases and J dropped 0 bases, with 8 bases sitting between them. This CDR3 has 16 residues. The V gene's germline CDR1 is MRHNA and CDR2 SNTAGT. Here the CDR3 reads CASSDSPSANTGELFF. CDR3 DNA sequence: TGTGCCAGCAGTGACTCCCCTAGCGCGAACACCGGGGAGCTGTTTTTT.

This clone was counted only a few times. The V call is TRBV7-2, the J call TRBJ2-7, with 9 bases aligning to TRBD2. Trimming took 4 bases from V and 0 from J; bases not matched to a gene: 7. The germline V gene has CDR1 SGHTA and CDR2 FQGNSA. CDR3 length equals 16 residues. The CDR3 loop is CASSSWSGRTSYEQYF. The CDR3 DNA sequence: TGTGCCAGCAGCTCATGGAGCGGGAGGACCTCCTACGAGCAGTACTTC.

This clone was seen a few times. V is TRBV29-1 and J is TRBJ1-2; no firm D call. Trimming removed 2 bases from V and 4 bases from J, with 8 bases in between. This CDR3 is 12 amino acids long. CDR1 is SQVTM, CDR2 ANQGSEA, per germline. Here the CDR3 reads CSVESTVYGYTF. The CDR3 DNA is TGCAGCGTTGAAAGCACAGTCTATGGCTACACCTTC. Variable domain in full (rest from reference TRBV29-1 and TRBJ1-2): SAVISQKPSRDICQRGTSLTIQCQVDSQVTMMFWYRQQPGQSLTLIATANQGSEATYESGFVIDKFPISRPNLTFSTLTVSNMSPEDSSIYLCSVESTVYGYTFGSGTRLTVV.

This clone appeared a few times. The chain combines TRBV30 with TRBJ2-7; 10 bases align to TRBD2. Per the germline V gene, CDR1 is GTSNPN and CDR2 is SVGIG (reference sequence). The CDR3 contains 16 residues. The V gene end was trimmed by 2 bases and the J gene end by 6 bases; junction bases not matched to a gene: 13. The CDR3 coding sequence is TGTGCCTGGAGTCGGGGGCTAGCGGGAGATCTTGGCGAGCAGTACTTC. This sequence encodes CAWSRGLAGDLGEQYF.

This clone was counted a few times. V usage is TRBV18 and J usage is TRBJ1-2; 7 positions match TRBD1. V was clipped by 3 bases and J by 4 bases; unmatched bases: 8. This CDR3 has 15 residues. Germline-derived CDR1 and CDR2 are KGHSH and LQKENI. The CDR3 DNA is TGTGCCAGCTCACCTTCGGACAGGCACATCTATGGCTACACCTTC. Translation gives CASSPSDRHIYGYTF.

This clone was observed a handful of times. This chain uses TRBV4-3 with TRBJ2-3, with 12 positions matching TRBD2. Trimming removed 0 bases from V and 6 bases from J; junction bases left unmatched: 7. The CDR3 has 17 amino acids. CDR1 is LGHNA and CDR2 is YSLEER in the germline V gene. The CDR3 region has the DNA TGCGCCAGCAGCCAAGATGGGCTAGCGGGAGGGTCTGATACGCAGTATTTT. Translation gives CASSQDGLAGGSDTQYF.

The sample holds a few counts of this clone. This chain connects TRBV29-1 to TRBJ2-5; D possibly corresponds to TRBD1 (5 bases). CDR3 length: 13 amino acids. CDR1 and CDR2 from the germline V gene are SQVTM and ANQGSEA. Trimming stripped 3 bases from V and 4 bases from J, with 12 bases between. CDR3 amino acids: CSVEGQPGETQYF. DNA of the CDR3: TGCAGCGTTGAGGGGCAGCCCGGAGAGACCCAGTACTTC.

The V call is TRBV29-1, the J call TRBJ2-5; D possibly corresponds to TRBD1 (6 bases). V was clipped by 3 bases and J by 6 bases, with 11 bases between them. The CDR3 spans 12 residues. Per germline, CDR1 SQVTM and CDR2 ANQGSEA. As DNA, the CDR3 is TGCAGCGTTGACCCTCAGGGGCAGACCCAGTACTTC. Its translation: CSVDPQGQTQYF.

The CDR3 nucleotides read TGTGCCAGCAGCTCCAGCGGGAGTTCCTACAATGAGCAGTTCTTC. This translates into CASSSSGSSYNEQFF. This chain uses TRBV6-6 with TRBJ2-1; 8 positions match TRBD2. Germline assignment: CDR1 MNHNY and CDR2 SVGAGI (reference sequence). With 6 bases clipped from V and 1 base from J, the junction kept 5 bases outside the gene matches. The CDR3 is 15 amino acids.

J is TRBJ2-1 and V is TRBV10-3, with TRBD2 matching 8 bases. J was trimmed by 6 bases and V by 0 bases; bases with no gene match: 4. Per germline, CDR1 ENHRY and CDR2 SYGVKD. This CDR3 contains 15 residues. CDR3 loop: CAISESLAGANEQFF. Written as DNA, the CDR3 is TGTGCCATCAGTGAGTCGCTAGCGGGTGCCAATGAGCAGTTCTTC.

This clone has a handful of counts. Other DNA sequences from this sample encode an identical CDR3 as well. The chain uses TRBV18 and TRBJ2-1; possible D gene TRBD1, 6 bases. The CDR3 is 14 amino acids. Between the trimmed V and J ends, which lost 4 bases and 1 base, there was a span of 8 bases. From germline, CDR1 is KGHSH and CDR2 LQKENI. The CDR3 DNA reads TGTGCCAGCTCACAGGACAGTTCCTACAATGAGCAGTTCTTC. Protein product: CASSQDSSYNEQFF.

The J gene is TRBJ2-4, the V gene TRBV7-9; D is undetermined. Trimming left V 5 bases short and J 8 bases short, with 10 bases between. This CDR3 has 12 residues. Germline CDR1 is SEHNR and CDR2 is FQNEAQ (reference sequence). CDR3 bases: TGTGCCAGCAGCATGACGGAGTACATTCAGTACTTC. It yields the protein CASSMTEYIQYF.

This clone was seen only a few times. CDR3: CASSLPGDPQETQYF. DNA of the CDR3: TGTGCCAGCAGCTTACCGGGAGATCCCCAAGAGACCCAGTACTTC. The V and J genes are TRBV11-2 and TRBJ2-5; maybe TRBD2 (6 bases). V was shortened by 2 bases and J by 1 base, with 11 bases between the two germline ends. The CDR3 is made up of 15 amino acids. Looked up from germline, CDR1 is SGHAT and CDR2 is FQNNGV.

In this sample, this clone turned up a few times. This chain links TRBV5-4 with TRBJ2-7; tentatively, D is TRBD1 (6 bases). The CDR3 length is 16 residues. The ends were cut back, 0 bases at V and 3 bases at J, with 16 bases in the middle. Germline CDR1 is SGHNT and CDR2 is YYREEE (reference sequence). The CDR3 nucleotides are TGTGCCAGCAGCTTGGGGGGACAAGTGGGGGTCTACGAGCAGTACTTC. Protein: CASSLGGQVGVYEQYF. The full variable domain, with the rest looked up from reference TRBV5-4 and TRBJ2-7, is ETGVTQSPTHLIKTRGQQVTLRCSSQSGHNTVSWYQQALGQGPQFIFQYYREEENGRGNFPPRFSGLQFPNYSSELNVNALELDDSALYLCASSLGGQVGVYEQYFGPGTRLTVT.

There are a few counts of this clone. CDR3 nucleotides: TGTGCCAGCAGTTGGCAGGGGGGCACTGAAGCTTTCTTT. It encodes CASSWQGGTEAFF. The chain is built from TRBV27 and TRBJ1-1, with 7 bases fitting TRBD1. V lost 4 bases to trimming and J lost 4 bases; unmatched junction nucleotides: 3. The CDR3 contains 13 residues. CDR1 is MNHEY and CDR2 is SMNVEV in the germline V gene (reference sequence).

The chain employs TRBV30 and TRBJ1-5, with D perhaps matching TRBD1 (6 bases). CDR1 and CDR2 from the germline V gene are GTSNPN and SVGIG (reference sequence). The CDR3 totals 16 residues. Trimming cost V 4 bases and J 6 bases, with 22 bases left between them. The CDR3 sequence is CAWTSSGGSVGQPQHF. In nucleotides, the CDR3 is TGTGCCTGGACTTCATCTGGGGGCTCGGTAGGTCAGCCCCAGCATTTT.

The V and J genes are TRBV18 and TRBJ2-2, with D perhaps TRBD1 (6 bases). V was cut by 3 bases and J by 0 bases, with 11 bases left in between. Germline loops: CDR1 KGHSH, CDR2 LQKENI. This CDR3 contains 16 residues. Here the CDR3 reads CASSPFDRTNTGELFF. Here the CDR3 DNA reads TGTGCCAGCTCACCTTTCGACAGGACGAACACCGGGGAGCTGTTTTTT.

The rearrangement uses TRBV11-2 and TRBJ1-1, with D perhaps TRBD1 (6 bases). The CDR3 is 20 residues long. Germline V gene lookup returns CDR1 SGHAT and CDR2 FQNNGV. V was clipped by 0 bases and J by 1 base, with 24 bases between them. The CDR3 region has the DNA TGTGCCAGCAGCTTAGATCTACAGGGTTGGGGCGGGGGAGAGAACACTGAAGCTTTCTTT. Translating gives CASSLDLQGWGGGENTEAFF. The whole variable domain, filled in from reference TRBV11-2 and TRBJ1-1, reads EAGVAQSPRYKIIEKRQSVAFWCNPISGHATLYWYQQILGQGPKLLIQFQNNGVVDDSQLPKDRFSAERLKGVDSTLKIQPAKLEDSAVYLCASSLDLQGWGGGENTEAFFGQGTRLTVV.

This clone was detected a few times. The rearrangement joins TRBV10-3 to TRBJ2-7, with TRBD1 matching 8 bases. Germline values: CDR1 ENHRY, CDR2 SYGVKD. This CDR3 spans 14 amino acids. The junction had 5 bases not matched to a gene; V was cut back by 6 bases and J by 1 base. The CDR3 sequence is CAISGGQESYEQYF. CDR3 DNA sequence: TGTGCCATCAGCGGGGGACAGGAGTCCTACGAGCAGTACTTC.

This clone came up a few times. The rearrangement links TRBV7-9 to TRBJ2-3; TRBD1 matches 9 bases. V was clipped by 2 bases and J by 5 bases; unmatched bases: 8. Germline V lookup: CDR1 SEHNR, CDR2 FQNEAQ (reference sequence). The CDR3 loop spans 16 amino acids. The CDR3 DNA is TGTGCCAGCAGCTTACCACAGGGGGCGAGGCAAGATACGCAGTATTTT. It is translated as CASSLPQGARQDTQYF.